The 17 T cell receptor beta chains given below trace back to one sample, sequenced in a study of T-cell reconstitution after alpha-beta-depleted transplantation in children. Molecular barcoding with unique molecular identifiers was used for the TCRbeta library. TCRdb analysed the PCR reads with MiXCR anew, one entry per CDR3 protein. The data contain 600,000 to 800,000 distinct CDR3 sequences, 13% of them singletons. Sequencing was performed on PBMCs, taken before TCRalphabeta/CD19-depleted stem cell transplant. These receptors came from a girl aged 2 to 10 with congenital amegakaryocytic thrombocytopenia, due to receive a stem cell transplant.

Ten or more counts support this clonotype. The gene calls are TRBV12-3 or TRBV12-4 and TRBJ2-7, with D unclear. V lost 6 bases and J 2 bases, leaving 11 bases between the germline ends. The CDR3 is 13 residues long. The CDR3 coding sequence is TGTGCCAGCAGCCCAACTCGGGCCTACGAGCAGTACTTC. This codes for CASSPTRAYEQYF.

This clonotype was seen a handful of times. The V call is TRBV6-1, the J call TRBJ2-2, with 9 nucleotides matching TRBD2. In germline, CDR1 is MNHNS, CDR2 SASEGT. Trimming at V came to 7 bases and at J to 3 bases, leaving 3 bases not matched to a gene. This CDR3 spans 14 amino acids. CDR3 nucleotide sequence: TGTGCCAGCAAGGCGGGAGGGGACACCGGGGAGCTGTTTTTT. Amino acids: CASKAGGDTGELFF.

The chain recombines TRBV6-5 with TRBJ2-7; 11 bases agree with TRBD1. Germline CDR1 and CDR2: MNHEY and SVGAGI. V trimming: 2 bases; J trimming: 1 base; junction bases outside the gene matches: 7. The length of the CDR3 is 17 residues. The CDR3 is CASSYLAGTGGSYEQYF. CDR3 DNA: TGTGCCAGCAGTTACCTTGCCGGGACAGGGGGATCCTACGAGCAGTACTTC.

This clonotype occurred a few times. The V and J genes are TRBV29-1 and TRBJ1-2; TRBD1 matches at 10 bases. J was trimmed by 6 bases and V by 6 bases; bases with no gene match: 10. The CDR3 is 14 residues long. Germline assignment: CDR1 SQVTM and CDR2 ANQGSEA. The CDR3 here is CSVDSLGTGDGYTF. CDR3 in DNA: TGCAGCGTGGATTCTCTCGGGACAGGGGATGGCTACACCTTC. Looking up the rest from reference TRBV29-1 and TRBJ1-2 gives the full variable domain: SAVISQKPSRDICQRGTSLTIQCQVDSQVTMMFWYRQQPGQSLTLIATANQGSEATYESGFVIDKFPISRPNLTFSTLTVSNMSPEDSSIYLCSVDSLGTGDGYTFGSGTRLTVV.

This clonotype was detected a few times. V and J are TRBV30 and TRBJ2-7; no clear D gene. CDR1 and CDR2 (germline): GTSNPN, SVGIG (reference sequence). This CDR3 region has 11 residues. V was cut by 1 base and J by 7 bases, with 8 bases left in between. CDR3 in amino acids: CAWSAQAEQYF. CDR3 DNA: TGTGCCTGGAGTGCCCAGGCGGAGCAGTACTTC.

The V and J genes are TRBV12-3 or TRBV12-4 and TRBJ2-1; the match to TRBD1 covers 7 bases. The CDR3 contains 14 residues. Trimming removed 5 bases from V and 7 bases from J; junction bases left unmatched: 8. The CDR3 loop is CASSTWTGGNEQFF. For the CDR3, the DNA is TGTGCCAGCAGTACTTGGACAGGCGGGAATGAGCAGTTCTTC.

The chain is built from TRBV28 and TRBJ2-5; no definite D call. This CDR3 spans 14 amino acids. Germline V gene data show CDR1 as MDHEN and CDR2 as SYDVKM. Trimming removed 6 bases from V and 1 base from J, with 12 bases in between. CDR3 region: CASSPDGTQETQYF. The DNA for the CDR3 is TGTGCCAGCAGCCCCGACGGCACCCAAGAGACCCAGTACTTC. Using reference TRBV28 and TRBJ2-5 for the parts outside the CDR3, the full variable domain is DVKVTQSSRYLVKRTGEKVFLECVQDMDHENMFWYRQDPGLGLRLIYFSYDVKMKEKGDIPEGYSVSREKKERFSLILESASTNQTSMYLCASSPDGTQETQYFGPGTRLLVL.

The chain has TRBV4-1 and TRBJ2-5; 9 nucleotides agree with TRBD1. The CDR3 spans 16 residues. V gave up 0 bases and J gave up 1 base; unmatched junction bases: 3. Germline V gene lookup returns CDR1 MGHRA and CDR2 YSYEKL. The CDR3 sequence is CASSQEGTGFQETQYF. The CDR3, as DNA: TGCGCCAGCAGCCAAGAGGGGACAGGGTTCCAAGAGACCCAGTACTTC.

This clonotype was seen repeatedly, ten times or more. The chain couples TRBV5-1 to TRBJ2-1, with D uncertain. In germline, CDR1 is SGHRS, CDR2 YFSETQ. V lost 0 bases and J lost 1, with 8 bases in between. The CDR3 spans 15 residues. CDR3 in DNA: TGCGCCAGCAGCTTGGAACGAGTTTCCTACAATGAGCAGTTCTTC. Amino acids: CASSLERVSYNEQFF.

This clonotype was counted only a few times. This sequence joins TRBV12-3 or TRBV12-4 and TRBJ1-2; D is perhaps TRBD1 (5 bases). The V end lost 3 bases, the J end lost 4 bases, and 6 bases lay between the germline ends. The CDR3 contains 12 residues. CDR3 nucleotides: TGTGCCAGCAGTTTTCAGGGCTATGGCTACACCTTC. It yields the protein CASSFQGYGYTF.

This clonotype was found many times. The gene calls are TRBV6-1 and TRBJ1-1; 7 bases agree with TRBD1. V shed 6 bases, J shed 2 bases, and the junction held 15 bases outside the gene matches. The germline V gene has CDR1 MNHNS and CDR2 SASEGT. The CDR3 sequence is 17 residues long. CDR3 DNA sequence: TGTGCCAGCAGCCCGCGACAGGGTTTGTCGAGAAACACTGAAGCTTTCTTT. Its translation is CASSPRQGLSRNTEAFF.

There are many counts of this clonotype. The genes are TRBV29-1 and TRBJ2-5; 10 bases are a match to TRBD2. Germline V gene lookup returns CDR1 SQVTM and CDR2 ANQGSEA. The V gene end was trimmed by 2 bases and the J gene end by 5 bases; junction bases not matched to a gene: 14. The CDR3 has 17 amino acids. The CDR3 loop reads CSVELGKASGSWETQYF. In DNA, the CDR3 is TGCAGCGTTGAATTGGGCAAAGCTAGCGGGAGTTGGGAGACCCAGTACTTC.

This clonotype was picked up many times. The chain carries TRBV6-1 and TRBJ2-7; D possibly corresponds to TRBD1 (5 bases). The ends were cut back, 6 bases at V and 2 bases at J, with 8 bases in the middle. Looked up from germline, CDR1 is MNHNS and CDR2 is SASEGT. The CDR3 extends over 12 amino acids. The CDR3 sequence: CASSRQTYEQYF. In nucleotides, the CDR3 is TGTGCCAGCAGCAGACAGACCTACGAGCAGTACTTC.

The CDR3 protein is CASSSRGTGYNEQFF. CDR3 in DNA: TGTGCCAGCAGTTCCAGGGGGACCGGGTACAATGAGCAGTTCTTC. The genes are TRBV12-3 or TRBV12-4 and TRBJ2-1; 7 nucleotides agree with TRBD1. The V segment lost 4 bases and the J segment 4 bases; nucleotides outside the gene matches: 7. CDR3 length: 15 amino acids.

This chain connects TRBV7-6 to TRBJ2-1, with 10 bases fitting TRBD2. Per the germline V gene, CDR1 is SGHVS and CDR2 is FNYEAQ. V trimming: 1 base; J trimming: 6 bases; junction bases outside the gene matches: 12. CDR3 size: 18 residues. Written as DNA, the CDR3 is TGTGCCAGCAGCTTAGGGGCTAGCGGGAGTCTAGGTGTCAATGAGCAGTTCTTC. As protein: CASSLGASGSLGVNEQFF.

This clonotype was seen at least ten times. DNA for the CDR3: TGTGCCAGCAGTTTGCCGGCCAAGGGGCTAGCGGGAGGAACTAGCACAGATACGCAGTATTTT. This translates into CASSLPAKGLAGGTSTDTQYF. The chain has TRBV28 and TRBJ2-3, with TRBD2 matching 11 bases. CDR3 length: 21 residues. The germline gives CDR1 MDHEN, CDR2 SYDVKM. Trimming cost V 3 bases and J 0 bases; bases outside gene matches: 17.

This chain links TRBV5-1 with TRBJ2-7, with D maybe TRBD1 (5 bases). The CDR3 totals 15 residues. CDR1 is SGHRS and CDR2 is YFSETQ in the germline V gene. Trimming left V 0 bases short and J 4 bases short, with 14 bases between. The CDR3 spells CASSLAVTAPYEQYF. The CDR3 coding sequence is TGCGCCAGCAGCTTGGCCGTGACAGCCCCTTACGAGCAGTACTTC.